The 2 T cell receptor beta chains given below trace back to one sample, sequenced in a study of T cell clonality in common variable immunodeficiency. Only in-frame clones appear in the TCRdb table, and some are missing; sequencing was by immunoSEQ multiplex PCR. This sample's table reports some 15,000 clones. Their antigen targets remain unknown. Findings and caveats of the study: In common variable immunodeficiency, TCR beta chains reportedly carried fewer deletions and N-nucleotide insertions.

The sequencing input was peripheral blood mononuclear cells. The receptor source for this set is a human donor with common variable immunodeficiency.

In regard to this clone: With the read ending 3 residues before the CDR3 end, the germline J gene is used to fill in that end. J is TRBJ2-7 and V is TRBV7-2, with D possibly TRBD1 on 6 matching bases. Trimming shortened V by 2 bases and J by 3 bases, and 11 bases separated the two germline ends. From germline, CDR1 is SGHTA and CDR2 FQGNSA. The CDR3 consists of 14 residues. CDR3 amino acids: CASSLSIQGYEQYF. Partial CDR3 DNA: TGTGCCAGCAGCTTAAGTATACAGGGCTACGAG. Complete variable domain (other parts from reference TRBV7-2 and TRBJ2-7): GAGVSQSPSNKVTEKGKDVELRCDPISGHTALYWYRQSLGQGLEFLIYFQGNSAPDKSGLPSDRFSAERTGGSVSTLTIQRTQQEDSAVYLCASSLSIQGYEQYFGPGTRLTVT.

A note on this clone: The read finishes 3 residues shy of the CDR3 end, and the germline J gene is used to complete it. The V and J genes are TRBV19 and TRBJ2-3; TRBD2 agrees at 8 bases. The length of the CDR3 is 15 residues. J was trimmed by 1 base and V by 5 bases; bases with no gene match: 5. CDR1 is LNHDA and CDR2 is SQIVND in the germline V gene (reference sequence). The chain's CDR3 is CASSPGGAGTDTQYF. Partial CDR3 DNA: TGTGCCAGTAGTCCCGGGGGGGCCGGCACAGATACG.